The source of this T cell receptor (beta chain) is a study of early T cells in non-severe SARS-CoV-2 infection. As regards this clonotype: The antigen remains unidentified.

One entry per CDR3 protein results from TCRdb running MiXCR on the 5' RACE reads. Counted here are approximately 42,000 distinct CDR3 sequences, less than 7% occurring once; the ten biggest clones make up roughly 12%. The CDR3 is 16 residues long. With V trimmed by 5 bases and J by 5 bases, 11 bases remained unmatched. Germline lookup yields CDR1 MNHEY and CDR2 SVGAGI. The study, taken as a whole, reports: Private and CD4 specificities were missed by VDJdb matching, skewed to anti-spike CD8.

The specimen sequenced was whole blood. The TCR comes from an adult who was a healthcare worker with PCR-confirmed SARS-CoV-2 infection or an uninfected control (not recorded which). The V call is TRBV6-5, the J call TRBJ2-3, with 9 positions matching TRBD1. The chain's CDR3 is CASSTRTGENVDTQYF. The CDR3 DNA follows: TGTGCCAGCAGTACCAGGACAGGGGAGAATGTAGATACGCAGTATTTT.